This T cell receptor (beta chain) was captured by sequencing in a study of shared clonotypes between healthy human individuals (dated by TCRdb to the early 2020s). General notes on the study: The cohort comprised two women and a few men aged 18 to 49 years. Each donor's leukapheresis produced roughly between roughly 0.85 and 9.5 billion PBMCs. Blood TCR repertoires of about five healthy adults were deeply sequenced to estimate repertoire size and the extent of clonotype sharing between individuals. To increase sequencing depth and limit assay-specific biases, different laboratories used diverse techniques to prepare libraries and sequence TCR repertoires. For each donor, three plates each were used for CD4 naive and CD4 memory, two plates were used for CD8 naive, and one plate was used for CD8 memory. Overall study results and their limits: Sampling was restricted to blood, and TCR repertoires in tissue are likely to differ from TCR repertoires in blood. The genetic and exposure-history diversity represented was limited by the small number of donors. Pairwise subsampling led to the expectation that sequencing depth would affect the degree of clonotype sharing among donors. Larger estimated clonotype richness was generally found for naive subsets than for memory subsets. Rarefaction of sorted-subset datasets indicated incomplete sequencing despite the large sequencing depth. About 5% of naive CD4, 3.5% of naive CD8, around 2.3% of memory CD4, and 0.35% to 0.4% of memory CD8 clonotypes were shared across four donors. Compared with non-shared clonotypes, clonotypes shared by all four sorted-subset donors had higher generation probabilities.

Trimming costs V 3 bases and J 0 bases, and their ends lie 9 bases apart. The CDR3 runs 15 residues from the cysteine to the phenylalanine. Just the 45-base CDR3 DNA is kept, in frame starting at base 1. The germline V gene sets CDR1 to SGHAT and CDR2 to FQNNGV. Using the deep immunoSEQ assay, multiplex PCR amplified TCR CDR3 regions from genomic DNA. For each cell subset, the extracted genomic DNA was distributed evenly across all wells of several immunoSEQ 96-well plates, and each plate served as one replicate. For sorted subsets, approximately 210 ng of genomic DNA, equivalent to around 29,000 T cell genomes, went into each replicate PCR. Purified libraries were measured with a Qubit 3.0 fluorometer, size-checked on a Bioanalyzer 2100, and measured again with the KAPA Library Quantification kit. A separate single-read 150-cycle Illumina NextSeq 550 flow cell was used to sequence each immunoSEQ 96-well plate. The source study handled its data this way. Because the immunoSEQ output included only junctional sequences and no quality scores, the filtering could not be the same as the filtering used for full-length reads. To assign V/J genes and CDR3, sequences were annotated against IMGT germline references using PyIR, a Python wrapper for IgBLAST v1.9. Reads with weak V/J assignments (E-value above 1e-6), missing CDR3, stop codons, out-of-frame junctions, or ambiguous translated residues were removed. V3J clonotypes were defined as sequences sharing the same inferred V gene, J gene, and CDR3 amino acid sequence. Percentage overlap between repertoires was calculated by dividing the number of shared unique clonotypes by the size of the smaller repertoire. Richness of each repertoire was evaluated using RTK rarefaction, the Chao1 estimator, and Recon v2.1 estimates of unobserved clonotypes. Generation probabilities for all TCRbeta clonotypes obtained by the gDNA method from a handful of donors were computed using OLGA. Here the immuneACCESS table is served through TCRdb, limited to in-frame sequences with V and J called. Missing clones are a known gap in these copies; in checked studies unresolved V genes cover under half, and the rest lacks a known reason. That table gives V, J and clone size, and the DNA gave D and trimming. This sample gives some 1,400,000 clones in total; about 96% of them show up just once. The top ten clones comprise 1% to 1.5% of the sample.

Points on this clone: Its antigen is still unknown. No clone much larger than this one lies a single base away; base qualities are absent.

The donors were healthy, HIV-negative adults who had no recently reported acute infections or vaccinations. Every donor was a Caucasian adult residing in Nashville, Tennessee, USA. CD4+ T cells were enriched by magnetic negative selection, after which naive cells were positively selected on CD45RA and the negative fraction was taken as the memory subset. After blood collection by leukapheresis, PBMCs were isolated using Ficoll-Histopaque density gradient centrifugation and then cryopreserved in the vapor phase of liquid nitrogen. Analytical flow cytometry was used to check the purity and quantity of every magnetically sorted T cell population. Genomic DNA was isolated from every sorted fraction and measured by UV absorbance on a Nanodrop 2000c.

The receptor's source is a man aged 25 to 45 in good health. Rearrangement joined TRBV11-2 to TRBJ2-1; the D gene identity is not certain. Input material: naive CD4+ T cells sorted from blood. The intended sense of this specimen's cell subset or site label: CD45RA+ positively selected. The CDR3 corresponds to CASSLMRNSYNEQFF. The nucleotide sequence is given as TGTGCCAGCAGCTTGATGCGGAACTCCTACAATGAGCAGTTCTTC.